This passage covers 31 T cell receptor beta chains from one sample sequenced in a study of T cell responses to AZD1222 COVID-19 vaccine. Libraries were prepared by immunoSEQ multiplex PCR; TCRdb keeps only in-frame clonotypes and omits some of them. This sample has some 180,000 clones, with roughly 89% found just once. Sequenced material: peripheral blood, taken 28 days after the second AZD1222 dose. Source of these receptors: an adult who received the AZD1222 COVID-19 vaccine.

This clone was seen repeatedly, ten times or more. V is TRBV2 and J is TRBJ2-7, with D perhaps matching TRBD2 (6 bases). The CDR3 consists of 11 residues. Trimming left V 6 bases short and J 9 bases short, with 12 bases between. CDR1 is SNHLY, CDR2 FYNNEI, per germline. CDR3 DNA sequence: TGTGCCAGCAGCCTCGGGAGATCGCAGTACTTC. It encodes CASSLGRSQYF.

This rearrangement joins TRBV3-1 (or the pseudogene TRBV3-2) to TRBJ1-2; TRBD1 agrees at 10 bases. Germline V gives CDR1 LGHDT, CDR2 YNNKEL (reference sequence). Germline trimming cut 3 bases from V and 5 bases from J; bases unmatched to any gene: 12. The CDR3 totals 17 residues. This CDR3 reads CASSQEGTGVLRYGYTF. CDR3 nucleotides: TGTGCCAGCAGCCAGGAGGGGACAGGGGTCCTCCGGTATGGCTACACCTTC.

The chain couples TRBV6-5 to TRBJ2-3; a possible D gene is TRBD2 (5 bases). Germline CDR1 and CDR2: MNHEY and SVGAGI. The CDR3 sequence is 13 residues long. Deletions cut 4 bases from V and 1 base from J, with 6 bases between. Written as DNA, the CDR3 is TGTGCCAGCAGTTTGAGGGGCACAGATACGCAGTATTTT. It translates to CASSLRGTDTQYF.

V and J are TRBV5-1 and TRBJ2-3; unclear D gene. CDR1 is SGHRS and CDR2 is YFSETQ in the germline V gene. Trimming left V 3 bases short and J 5 bases short, with 7 bases between. This CDR3 has 12 amino acids. CDR3 DNA sequence: TGCGCCAGCAGCTCCGAAGGAGATACGCAGTATTTT. Translation gives CASSSEGDTQYF. The full variable domain, rest sourced from reference TRBV5-1 and TRBJ2-3, is KAGVTQTPRYLIKTRGQQVTLSCSPISGHRSVSWYQQTPGQGLQFLFEYFSETQRNKGNFPGRFSGRQFSNSRSEMNVSTLELGDSALYLCASSSEGDTQYFGPGTRLTVL.

The chain uses TRBV7-9 and TRBJ2-7; TRBD1 agrees at 11 bases. There are 17 residues in the CDR3. CDR1 SEHNR and CDR2 FQNEAQ come from the germline V gene (reference sequence). V dropped 6 bases and J dropped 2; count of bases not matched to a gene: 12. The CDR3 region is CASSQLPGQGATYEQYF. Written as DNA, the CDR3 is TGTGCCAGCAGTCAATTACCCGGACAGGGGGCTACCTACGAGCAGTACTTC.

V and J are TRBV25-1 and TRBJ2-7, with 9 bases that match TRBD1. CDR3 size: 13 residues. Germline values: CDR1 MGHDK, CDR2 SYGVNS. Trimming took 5 bases from V and 3 from J; bases not matched to a gene: 2. This CDR3 is CASSRGQGYEQYF. The CDR3 DNA reads TGTGCCAGCAGTAGGGGACAGGGCTACGAGCAGTACTTC.

The chain recombines TRBV3-1 (or the pseudogene TRBV3-2) with TRBJ1-1; 11 bases are a match to TRBD1. Germline V gives CDR1 LGHDT, CDR2 YNNKEL (reference sequence). Losses at the gene ends were 5 bases for V and 7 bases for J; bases not matched to a gene: 6. CDR3 length: 14 residues. In DNA form, the CDR3 reads TGTGCCAGCAGCTGGACAGGGGGCGGGTTTGAAGCTTTCTTT. It yields the protein CASSWTGGGFEAFF.

The V call is TRBV19, the J call TRBJ2-1; weak D call: TRBD2 (6 bases). Per the germline V gene, CDR1 is LNHDA and CDR2 is SQIVND (reference sequence). The germline V and J ends were trimmed by 2 bases and 6 bases, with 11 bases remaining between them. The CDR3 has 14 residues. CDR3 DNA: TGTGCCAGTAGTATATCGGGGGAGCCCAATGAGCAGTTCTTC. This codes for CASSISGEPNEQFF.

This chain joins TRBV30 and TRBJ2-7; D gene uncertain. The germline V gene encodes CDR1 GTSNPN and CDR2 SVGIG (reference sequence). Deletions cut 4 bases from V and 3 bases from J, with 16 bases between. This CDR3 is built from 14 residues. CDR3 loop: CAWTPGRRCYEQYF. The CDR3 coding sequence is TGTGCCTGGACTCCGGGCAGGAGATGCTACGAGCAGTACTTC.

This clone was picked up one time. The V and J genes are TRBV6-5 and TRBJ1-5; tentative D call: TRBD1 (6 bases). Germline lookup yields CDR1 MNHEY and CDR2 SVGAGI. The ends were cut back, 2 bases at V and 7 bases at J, with 9 bases in the middle. The CDR3 loop spans 13 amino acids. CDR3 DNA: TGTGCCAGCAGTTACGTCGGGGGCCAGCCCCAGCATTTT. As protein: CASSYVGGQPQHF.

The genes are TRBV6-5 and TRBJ2-3; 13 bases fit TRBD2. With V trimmed by 4 bases and J by 0 bases, 1 base remained unmatched. The CDR3 is 16 residues long. Germline-derived CDR1 and CDR2 are MNHEY and SVGAGI. The CDR3 DNA sequence: TGTGCCAGCAGTTTGACTAGCGGGAGGAGCACAGATACGCAGTATTTT. Its protein product is CASSLTSGRSTDTQYF.

This clone came up once. V and J are TRBV6-2 or TRBV6-3 and TRBJ1-2, with TRBD1 identical over 7 bases. The CDR3 has 13 residues. Germline CDR1 is MNHEY and CDR2 is SVGEGT. Losses at the gene ends were 2 bases for V and 5 bases for J; bases not matched to a gene: 2. The CDR3 spells CASSYRGQYGYTF. The CDR3 nucleotides are TGTGCCAGCAGTTACAGGGGGCAGTATGGCTACACCTTC.

The rearrangement joins TRBV19 to TRBJ1-6; 7 nucleotides line up with TRBD1. Germline V lookup: CDR1 LNHDA, CDR2 SQIVND (reference sequence). The CDR3 sequence is 16 residues long. Trimming cost V 0 bases and J 8 bases; bases outside gene matches: 7. This CDR3 reads CASSIDPRDSYSPLHF. The DNA for the CDR3 is TGTGCCAGTAGTATAGACCCCCGGGACAGCTATTCACCCCTCCACTTT.

The rearrangement joins TRBV5-4 to TRBJ2-1, with D maybe TRBD1 (5 bases). There are 12 residues in the CDR3. Per the germline V gene, CDR1 is SGHNT and CDR2 is YYREEE (reference sequence). Trimming shortened V by 1 base and J by 12 bases, and 11 bases separated the two germline ends. The DNA of the CDR3 is TGTGCCAGCAGCTTGTACCAGGGTGGGCAGTTCTTC. Amino acids: CASSLYQGGQFF.

V is TRBV2 and J is TRBJ1-4, with D maybe TRBD1 (5 bases). The CDR3 consists of 14 residues. From germline, CDR1 is SNHLY and CDR2 FYNNEI. Trimming removed 7 bases at V and 1 base at J, with 10 bases between. CDR3 protein: CASMLGVTNEKLFF. CDR3 nucleotide sequence: TGTGCCAGCATGTTGGGGGTAACTAATGAAAAACTGTTTTTT.

V gene TRBV2 combines with J gene TRBJ1-2; D might be TRBD1 (6 bases). The CDR3 is made up of 15 amino acids. Trimming cost V 9 bases and J 5 bases, with 22 bases left between them. Germline V gene sequence: CDR1 SNHLY, CDR2 FYNNEI. The DNA for the CDR3 is TGTGCCAGTACCGTCTCCGGGGTGGGGGCATATGGCTACACCTTC. It translates to CASTVSGVGAYGYTF.

The chain couples TRBV5-4 to TRBJ1-2; TRBD1 matches at 10 bases. V was pared by 3 bases and J by 5 bases, with 4 bases of the junction left unmatched. The CDR3 consists of 14 residues. The germline gives CDR1 SGHNT, CDR2 YYREEE (reference sequence). For the CDR3, the DNA is TGTGCCAGCAGCTCGACAGGGGGCTATTATGGCTACACCTTC. This codes for CASSSTGGYYGYTF. Filled out from reference TRBV5-4 and TRBJ1-2, the complete variable domain reads ETGVTQSPTHLIKTRGQQVTLRCSSQSGHNTVSWYQQALGQGPQFIFQYYREEENGRGNFPPRFSGLQFPNYSSELNVNALELDDSALYLCASSSTGGYYGYTFGSGTRLTVV.

The chain employs TRBV2 and TRBJ1-5; unclear D gene. Trimming pared 6 bases from V and 2 bases from J, leaving 8 bases between. The germline V gene encodes CDR1 SNHLY and CDR2 FYNNEI. This CDR3 region has 13 residues. CDR3 sequence (DNA): TGTGCCAGCAGCCCGGATCGCAATCAGCCCCAGCATTTT. It yields the protein CASSPDRNQPQHF.

V usage is TRBV5-1 and J usage is TRBJ2-2; no clear D. The CDR3 is 12 residues long. Germline V lookup: CDR1 SGHRS, CDR2 YFSETQ. The germline V and J ends were trimmed by 0 bases and 6 bases, with 3 bases remaining between them. The DNA of the CDR3 is TGCGCCAGCAGCTTGGCCTCCGGGGAGCTGTTTTTT. This gives the protein CASSLASGELFF.

A word on this clone: An end of the junction does not agree with germline; a read error may underlie this. The V and J genes are TRBV10-3 and TRBJ1-1, with D hard to call. CDR1 is ENHRY, CDR2 SYGVKD, per germline. The CDR3 is 12 residues long. The CDR3 DNA reads TGTGCTATCAAGGCAGTGAACACTGAAGCTTTCTTT. As protein: CAIKAVNTEAFF.

The chain combines TRBV3-1 (or the pseudogene TRBV3-2) with TRBJ1-3; no definite D call. The CDR3 covers 17 residues. In germline, CDR1 is LGHDT, CDR2 YNNKEL (reference sequence). V was pared by 4 bases and J by 0 bases, with 16 bases between. DNA of the CDR3: TGTGCCAGCAGCCCTATCAGGACGGGAAGCTCTGGAAACACCATATATTTT. Encoded protein: CASSPIRTGSSGNTIYF.

The chain joins TRBV5-1 to TRBJ1-4; no firm D call. CDR1 and CDR2 from the germline V gene are SGHRS and YFSETQ. The CDR3 is 14 residues long. With 0 bases removed from V and 7 bases from J, the gap between germline ends came to 10 bases. The CDR3, as DNA: TGCGCCAGCAGCTTGGACCCTACGGGTGAAAAACTGTTTTTT. Its translation is CASSLDPTGEKLFF.

V and J are TRBV18 and TRBJ2-5, with 12 bases aligning to TRBD2. Per germline, CDR1 KGHSH and CDR2 LQKENI. CDR3 length equals 16 residues. Trimming took 3 bases from V and 2 from J; bases not matched to a gene: 4. The CDR3 region has the DNA TGTGCCAGCTCACCGCTAGCGGGGGGGAAGCAAGAGACCCAGTACTTC. The encoded protein is CASSPLAGGKQETQYF.

This chain connects TRBV6-2 or TRBV6-3 to TRBJ2-2; 8 bases fit TRBD1. The length of the CDR3 is 15 residues. V lost 6 bases, J lost 6 bases, and 9 bases stayed unmatched. Germline CDR1 is MNHEY and CDR2 is SVGEGT. CDR3 region: CASSLGQADSGELFF. The CDR3 DNA is TGTGCCAGCAGCCTGGGACAGGCTGACTCCGGGGAGCTGTTTTTT.

The rearrangement uses TRBV7-2 and TRBJ1-1; D gene ambiguous. Per germline, CDR1 SGHTA and CDR2 FQGNSA. The CDR3 spans 13 residues. The V and J ends lost 7 bases and 1 base respectively, with 10 bases between them. DNA for the CDR3: TGTGCCAGCACCCTGACTTCGAACACTGAAGCTTTCTTT. As protein: CASTLTSNTEAFF.

The rearrangement uses TRBV6-5 and TRBJ1-1; D unclear. V was trimmed by 2 bases and J by 6 bases, leaving 10 bases between them. Per germline, CDR1 MNHEY and CDR2 SVGAGI. This CDR3 has 13 residues. The CDR3 loop reads CASSYGPGAEAFF. The CDR3 nucleotides are TGTGCCAGCAGTTACGGCCCAGGAGCTGAAGCTTTCTTT.

The chain combines TRBV6-5 with TRBJ1-2; D call uncertain. This CDR3 is built from 12 residues. Trimming left V 5 bases short and J 8 bases short, with 12 bases between. The V gene's germline CDR1 is MNHEY and CDR2 SVGAGI. The CDR3 sequence: CASSLPELGYTF. In nucleotides, the CDR3 is TGTGCCAGCAGTCTTCCTGAATTGGGCTACACCTTC.

The chain links TRBV15 to TRBJ1-2; possible D gene TRBD1, 5 bases. The CDR3 totals 16 residues. CDR1 is LNHNV and CDR2 is YYDKDF in the germline V gene (reference sequence). V dropped 4 bases and J dropped 2 bases, with 17 bases sitting between them. The CDR3 loop reads CATSKRGTGRNYGYTF. The CDR3 coding sequence is TGTGCCACCAGCAAGAGGGGAACGGGGAGGAACTATGGCTACACCTTC.

The chain combines TRBV19 with TRBJ2-7; tentatively, D is TRBD1 (6 bases). The CDR3 totals 16 residues. The germline CDR1 and CDR2 sequences are LNHDA and SQIVND (reference sequence). V was clipped by 4 bases and J by 0 bases, with 16 bases between them. CDR3 in DNA: TGTGCCAGTAGTACGGGATGGGGACACCTCTCCTACGAGCAGTACTTC. Its translation: CASSTGWGHLSYEQYF.

The gene calls are TRBV7-9 and TRBJ2-3; 8 nucleotides align to TRBD2. This CDR3 has 18 amino acids. J gave up 2 bases and V 6 bases, and 16 bases lay outside the gene matches. Germline V CDR1 and CDR2: SEHNR, FQNEAQ (reference sequence). The CDR3 region has the DNA TGTGCCAGCAGGACCAGAAAAATAGCGGGAAGAAACACAGATACGCAGTATTTT. This codes for CASRTRKIAGRNTDTQYF.

V and J are TRBV5-6 and TRBJ2-2; tentative D call: TRBD2 (5 bases). Looked up from germline, CDR1 is SGHDT and CDR2 is YYEEEE. This CDR3 region has 16 residues. Trimming cost V 4 bases and J 6 bases, with 19 bases left between them. CDR3 sequence reads: CASSTREGSRAGELFF. The CDR3 DNA follows: TGTGCCAGCAGCACCCGCGAGGGTAGTCGGGCCGGGGAGCTGTTTTTT. The full variable domain, completed using reference TRBV5-6 and TRBJ2-2, is DAGVTQSPTHLIKTRGQQVTLRCSPKSGHDTVSWYQQALGQGPQFIFQYYEEEERQRGNFPDRFSGHQFPNYSSELNVNALLLGDSALYLCASSTREGSRAGELFFGEGSRLTVL.